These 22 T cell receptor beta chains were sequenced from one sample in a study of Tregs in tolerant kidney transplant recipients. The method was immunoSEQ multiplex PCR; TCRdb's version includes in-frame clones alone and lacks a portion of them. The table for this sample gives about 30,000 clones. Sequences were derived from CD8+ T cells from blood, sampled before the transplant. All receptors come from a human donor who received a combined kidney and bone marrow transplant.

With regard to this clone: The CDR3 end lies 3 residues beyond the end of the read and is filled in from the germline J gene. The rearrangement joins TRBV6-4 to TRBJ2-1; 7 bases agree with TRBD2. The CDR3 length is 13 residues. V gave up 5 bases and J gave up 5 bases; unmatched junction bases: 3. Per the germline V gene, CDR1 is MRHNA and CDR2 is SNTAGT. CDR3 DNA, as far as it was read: TGTGCCAGCAGTCGAGGACTAGACAATGAG. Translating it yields CASSRGLDNE. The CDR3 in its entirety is CASSRGLDNEQFF.

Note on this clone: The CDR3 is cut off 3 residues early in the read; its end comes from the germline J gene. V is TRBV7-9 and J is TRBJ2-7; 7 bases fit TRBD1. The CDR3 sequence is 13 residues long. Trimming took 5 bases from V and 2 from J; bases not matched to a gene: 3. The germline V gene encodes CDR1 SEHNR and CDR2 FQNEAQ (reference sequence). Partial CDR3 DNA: TGTGCCAGCAGCCGGACAGGCCCCTACGAG. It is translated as CASSRTGPYE. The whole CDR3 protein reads CASSRTGPYEQYF.

CDR3 in amino acids: CAISEPRTGGDGEQYF. CDR3 bases read: TGTGCCATCAGTGAGCCCAGGACAGGGGGAGATGGCGAG. V and J are TRBV10-3 and TRBJ2-7; 10 nucleotides match TRBD1. The read halts 3 residues ahead of the CDR3 end, with the missing end drawn from the germline J gene. Germline loops: CDR1 ENHRY, CDR2 SYGVKD. CDR3 size: 16 residues. V shed 2 bases and J 6 bases; nucleotides not matched to a gene: 10.

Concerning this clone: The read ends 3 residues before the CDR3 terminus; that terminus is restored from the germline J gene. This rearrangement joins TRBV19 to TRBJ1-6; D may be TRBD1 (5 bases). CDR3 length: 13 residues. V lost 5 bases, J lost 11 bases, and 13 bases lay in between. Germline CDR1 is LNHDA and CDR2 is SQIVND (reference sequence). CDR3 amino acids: CASSSGEPAPLHF. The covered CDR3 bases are TGTGCCAGTAGTTCGGGGGAGCCTGCACCC. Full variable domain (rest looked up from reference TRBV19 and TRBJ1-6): DGGITQSPKYLFRKEGQNVTLSCEQNLNHDAMYWYRQDPGQGLRLIYYSQIVNDFQKGDIAEGYSVSREKKESFPLTVTSAQKNPTAFYLCASSSGEPAPLHFGNGTRLTVT.

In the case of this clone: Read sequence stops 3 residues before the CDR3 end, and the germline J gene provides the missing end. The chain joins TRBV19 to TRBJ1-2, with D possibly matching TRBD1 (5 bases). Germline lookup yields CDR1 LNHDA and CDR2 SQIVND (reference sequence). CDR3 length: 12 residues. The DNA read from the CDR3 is TGTGCCAGTAGTATGGGACTTTCAGGC. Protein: CASSMGLSG. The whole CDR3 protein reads CASSMGLSGYTF.

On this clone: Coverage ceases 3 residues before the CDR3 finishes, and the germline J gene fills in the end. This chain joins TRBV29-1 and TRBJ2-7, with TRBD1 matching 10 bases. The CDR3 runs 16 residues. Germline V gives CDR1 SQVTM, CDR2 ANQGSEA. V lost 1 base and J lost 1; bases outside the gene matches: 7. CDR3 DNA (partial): TGCAGCGTTGAAGCGGGACAGGACAGGGGGTCCTACGAG. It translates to CSVEAGQDRGSYE. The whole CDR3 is CSVEAGQDRGSYEQYF.

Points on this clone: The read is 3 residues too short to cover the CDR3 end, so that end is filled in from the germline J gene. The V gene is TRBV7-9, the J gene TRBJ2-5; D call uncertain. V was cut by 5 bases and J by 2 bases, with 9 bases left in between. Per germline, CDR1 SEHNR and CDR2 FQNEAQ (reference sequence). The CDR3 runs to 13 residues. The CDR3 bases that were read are TGTGCCAGCAGCCCCCGGCGGCAAGAGACC. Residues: CASSPRRQET. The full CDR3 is CASSPRRQETQYF.

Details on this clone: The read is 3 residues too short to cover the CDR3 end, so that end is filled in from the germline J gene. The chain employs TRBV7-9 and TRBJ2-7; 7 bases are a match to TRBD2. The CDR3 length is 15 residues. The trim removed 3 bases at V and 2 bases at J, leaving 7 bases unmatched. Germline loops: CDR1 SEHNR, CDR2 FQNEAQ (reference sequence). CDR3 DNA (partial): TGTGCCAGCAGCTTTACTAGCGAGGTAGCCTACGAG. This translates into CASSFTSEVAYE. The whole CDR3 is CASSFTSEVAYEQYF.

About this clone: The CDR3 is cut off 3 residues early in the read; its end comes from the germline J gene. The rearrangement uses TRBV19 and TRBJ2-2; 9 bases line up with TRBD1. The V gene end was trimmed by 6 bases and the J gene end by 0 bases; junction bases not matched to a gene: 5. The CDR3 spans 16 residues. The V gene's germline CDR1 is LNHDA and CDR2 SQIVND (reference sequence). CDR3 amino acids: CASRLGQGTNTGELFF. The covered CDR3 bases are TGTGCCAGTAGGCTGGGACAGGGAACGAACACCGGGGAG. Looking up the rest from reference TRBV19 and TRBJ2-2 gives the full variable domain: DGGITQSPKYLFRKEGQNVTLSCEQNLNHDAMYWYRQDPGQGLRLIYYSQIVNDFQKGDIAEGYSVSREKKESFPLTVTSAQKNPTAFYLCASRLGQGTNTGELFFGEGSRLTVL.

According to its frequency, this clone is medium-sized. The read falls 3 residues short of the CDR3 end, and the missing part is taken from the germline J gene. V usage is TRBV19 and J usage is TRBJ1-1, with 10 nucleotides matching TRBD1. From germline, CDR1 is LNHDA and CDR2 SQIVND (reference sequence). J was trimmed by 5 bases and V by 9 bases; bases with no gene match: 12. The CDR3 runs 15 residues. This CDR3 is CASLNWDRGNTEAFF. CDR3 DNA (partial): TGTGCCAGCCTAAATTGGGACAGGGGAAATACTGAA. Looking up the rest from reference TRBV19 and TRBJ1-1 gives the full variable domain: DGGITQSPKYLFRKEGQNVTLSCEQNLNHDAMYWYRQDPGQGLRLIYYSQIVNDFQKGDIAEGYSVSREKKESFPLTVTSAQKNPTAFYLCASLNWDRGNTEAFFGQGTRLTVV.

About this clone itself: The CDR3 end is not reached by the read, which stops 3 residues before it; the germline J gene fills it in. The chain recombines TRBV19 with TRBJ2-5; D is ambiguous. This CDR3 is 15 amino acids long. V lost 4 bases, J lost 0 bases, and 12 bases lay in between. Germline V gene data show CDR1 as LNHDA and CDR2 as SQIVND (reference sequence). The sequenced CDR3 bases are TGTGCCAGTAGTAATGGCATTATTTACCAAGAGACC. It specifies CASSNGIIYQET. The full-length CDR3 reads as CASSNGIIYQETQYF.

CDR3 DNA, as far as it was read: TGTGCCAGCACTCTAGAATGGGGGGACTCCTACGAG. Protein sequence: CASTLEWGDSYE. The whole CDR3 sequence is CASTLEWGDSYEQYF. V usage is TRBV11-2 and J usage is TRBJ2-7, with D perhaps matching TRBD2 (6 bases). From the germline J gene comes the end of the CDR3, since the read stops 3 residues before it. CDR3 size: 15 residues. Germline CDR1 SGHAT, CDR2 FQNNGV. V was trimmed by 7 bases and J by 0 bases, leaving 16 bases between them.

The sequenced part of the CDR3 DNA is TGCGCCAGCAGCCAAGAGCCAGCGGGAGGAGAAGATACG. It is translated as CASSQEPAGGEDT. The CDR3, in full, reads CASSQEPAGGEDTQYF. V usage is TRBV4-1 and J usage is TRBJ2-3; TRBD2 agrees at 9 bases. The read halts 3 residues ahead of the CDR3 end, with the missing end drawn from the germline J gene. This CDR3 comprises 16 residues. Germline CDR1 is MGHRA and CDR2 is YSYEKL. V gave up 0 bases and J gave up 5 bases; unmatched junction bases: 6.

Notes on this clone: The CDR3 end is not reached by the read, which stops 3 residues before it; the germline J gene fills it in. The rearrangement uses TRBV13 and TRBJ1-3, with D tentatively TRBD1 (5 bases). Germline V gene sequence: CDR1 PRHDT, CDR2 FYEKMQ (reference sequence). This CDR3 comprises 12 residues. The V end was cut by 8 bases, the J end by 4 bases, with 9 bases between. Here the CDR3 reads CASWGEGNTIYF. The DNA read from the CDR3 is TGTGCCAGCTGGGGGGAAGGAAACACC.

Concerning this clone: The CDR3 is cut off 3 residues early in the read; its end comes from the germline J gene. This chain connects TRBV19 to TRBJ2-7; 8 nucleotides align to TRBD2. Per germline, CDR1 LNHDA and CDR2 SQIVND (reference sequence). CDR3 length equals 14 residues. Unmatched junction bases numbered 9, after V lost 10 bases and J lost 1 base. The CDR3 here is CATRGREDSYEQYF. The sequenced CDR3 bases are TGTGCCACCAGAGGGCGGGAGGATTCCTACGAG.

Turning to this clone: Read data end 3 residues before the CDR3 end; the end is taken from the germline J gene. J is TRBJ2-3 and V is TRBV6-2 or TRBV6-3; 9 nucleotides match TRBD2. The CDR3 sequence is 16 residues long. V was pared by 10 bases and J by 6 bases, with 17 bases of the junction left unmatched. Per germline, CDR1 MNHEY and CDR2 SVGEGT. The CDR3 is CATRSGGHWVWDTQYF. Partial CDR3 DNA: TGTGCCACCCGGAGCGGGGGGCATTGGGTCTGGGATACG.

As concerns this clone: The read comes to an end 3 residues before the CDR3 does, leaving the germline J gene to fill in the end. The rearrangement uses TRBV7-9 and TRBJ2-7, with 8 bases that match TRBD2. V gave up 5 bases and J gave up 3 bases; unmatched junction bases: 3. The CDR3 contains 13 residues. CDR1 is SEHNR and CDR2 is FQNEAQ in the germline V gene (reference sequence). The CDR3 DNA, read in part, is TGTGCCAGCAGCCCCGGGACTAGCTACGAG. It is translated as CASSPGTSYE. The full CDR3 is CASSPGTSYEQYF.

CDR3: CAISESDVRENADTQYF. The sequenced part of the CDR3 DNA is TGTGCCATCAGTGAGTCGGATGTGCGGGAGAACGCAGATACG. V usage is TRBV10-3 and J usage is TRBJ2-3; TRBD2 aligns across 7 bases. The CDR3 extends 3 residues past the end of the read, so its final part is completed from the germline J gene. There are 17 residues in the CDR3. The V gene's germline CDR1 is ENHRY and CDR2 SYGVKD. With 0 bases clipped from V and 4 bases from J, the junction kept 10 bases outside the gene matches.

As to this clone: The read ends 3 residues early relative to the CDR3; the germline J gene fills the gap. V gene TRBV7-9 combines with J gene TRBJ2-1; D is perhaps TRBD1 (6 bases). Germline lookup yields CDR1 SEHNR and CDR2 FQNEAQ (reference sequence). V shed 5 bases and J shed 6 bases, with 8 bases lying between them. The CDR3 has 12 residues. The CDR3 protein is CASSQDSNEQFF. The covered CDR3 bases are TGTGCCAGCAGCCAGGACAGCAATGAG.

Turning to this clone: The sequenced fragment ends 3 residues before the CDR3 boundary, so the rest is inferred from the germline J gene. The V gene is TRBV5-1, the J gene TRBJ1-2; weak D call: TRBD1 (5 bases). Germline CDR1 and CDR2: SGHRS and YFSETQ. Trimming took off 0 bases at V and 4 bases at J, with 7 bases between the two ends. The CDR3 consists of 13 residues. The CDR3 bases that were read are TGCGCCAGCAGCTTGGGGGGCCTCTATGGC. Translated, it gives CASSLGGLYG. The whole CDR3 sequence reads CASSLGGLYGYTF.

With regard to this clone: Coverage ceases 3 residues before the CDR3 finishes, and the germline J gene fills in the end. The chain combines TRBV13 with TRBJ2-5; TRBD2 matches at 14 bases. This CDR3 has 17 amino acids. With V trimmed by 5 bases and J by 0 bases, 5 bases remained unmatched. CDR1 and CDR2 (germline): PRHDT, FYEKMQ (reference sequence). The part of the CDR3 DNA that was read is TGTGCCAGCAGCGGGGGGACTAGCGGGAGAGACCAAGAGACC. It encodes CASSGGTSGRDQET. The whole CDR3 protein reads CASSGGTSGRDQETQYF. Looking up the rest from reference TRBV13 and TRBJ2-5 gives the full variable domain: AAGVIQSPRHLIKEKRETATLKCYPIPRHDTVYWYQQGPGQDPQFLISFYEKMQSDKGSIPDRFSAQQFSDYHSELNMSSLELGDSALYFCASSGGTSGRDQETQYFGPGTRLLVL.

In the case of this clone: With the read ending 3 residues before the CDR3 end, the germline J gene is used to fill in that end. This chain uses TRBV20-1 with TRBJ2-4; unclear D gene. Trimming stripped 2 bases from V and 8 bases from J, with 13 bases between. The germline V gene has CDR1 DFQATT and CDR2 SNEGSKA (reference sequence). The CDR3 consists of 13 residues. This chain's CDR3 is CSARPRLVDIQYF. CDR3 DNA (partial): TGCAGTGCTAGACCTCGACTTGTGGACATT.